This is a list of T cell receptor beta chains from one sample in a study of blood T cells in healthy people across ages. TCRdb passed the 5' RACE reads through MiXCR, listing each CDR3 protein once. The sample has 650,000 to 1,000,000 distinct CDR3 sequences; about 37% are singletons. Sequenced sample: blood. These receptors were taken from a man aged 18 to 30 in good health. Both conserved end residues are part of each CDR3. The D gene is left open where the match is weak. Rows give clone size only sometimes, using once, few, many, or a class for an expanded clone.

j_call d_call clone_size v_call cdr3_nt cdr3_aa
TRBJ2-3 NA NA TRBV4-3 TGCGCCAGCAGCCAAAGCCGGGGATGGGATACGCAGTATTTT CASSQSRGWDTQYF
TRBJ2-3 NA NA TRBV6-5 TGTGCCAGCAGTTACTCCCGGGGGGGCCAGGGACAGAACACAGATACGCAGTATTTT CASSYSRGGQGQNTDTQYF
TRBJ2-3 TRBD2 NA TRBV7-2 TGTGCCAGCAGCCTACAGCCTGGCGGGGGGGCCGATACGCAGTATTTT CASSLQPGGGADTQYF
TRBJ2-6 NA few TRBV27 TGTGCCAGCAGTTTATCTAAAAGGCCCTCCTCTGGGGCCAACGTCCTGACTTTC CASSLSKRPSSGANVLTF
TRBJ2-7 NA NA TRBV6-2/TRBV6-3 TGTGCCAGCAGCTCTGACAGGCCATCCTACGAGCAGTACTTC CASSSDRPSYEQYF
TRBJ1-2 NA NA TRBV5-1 TGCGCCAGCAGCAAATATCTACGCAGCGCTAACTATGGCTACACCTTC CASSKYLRSANYGYTF
TRBJ2-3 NA NA TRBV6-2/TRBV6-3 TGTGCCAGCACCCGAAGGGCTAGCACAGATACGCAGTATTTT CASTRRASTDTQYF
TRBJ2-5 NA NA TRBV10-3 TGTGCCATCAGACAGGGTGAGGGGGAGACCCAGTACTTC CAIRQGEGETQYF
TRBJ2-3 TRBD2 NA TRBV27 TGTGCCAGCAGTTTTGGCGAGCGGGGGGGCCGTGATACGCAGTATTTT CASSFGERGGRDTQYF
TRBJ2-3 NA NA TRBV20-1 TGCAGTGCTAGAGTTTCCGGGACACACGCAAACACAGATACGCAGTATTTT CSARVSGTHANTDTQYF
TRBJ2-5 NA few TRBV20-1 TGCAGTGCTAGGACCCCCGGGGAGACCCAGTACTTC CSARTPGETQYF
TRBJ1-6 TRBD1 NA TRBV20-1 TGCAGTGCTAGAGTATCATGGGGACAGGGTGACAACTCCTATAATTCACCCCTCCACTTT CSARVSWGQGDNSYNSPLHF
TRBJ2-5 NA many TRBV12-3/TRBV12-4 TGTGCCAGCACCTGGGGGAAAGAGACCCAGTACTTC CASTWGKETQYF
TRBJ2-3 NA NA TRBV29-1 TGCAGCGTTGTAATTCGACAGAGCACAGATACGCAGTATTTT CSVVIRQSTDTQYF
TRBJ2-2 NA NA TRBV20-1 TGCAGTGCTAGAGAAACAGCGAACACCGGGGAGCTGTTTTTT CSARETANTGELFF
TRBJ2-7 NA few TRBV9 TGTGCCAGCAGCGTAGGCATAGGGGCGAGCTCCTACGAGCAGTACTTC CASSVGIGASSYEQYF
TRBJ2-5 TRBD1 many TRBV7-2 TGTGCCAGCAGCTTTGGGACAGGAGAGACCCAGTACTTC CASSFGTGETQYF
TRBJ1-5 NA NA TRBV20-1 TGCAGTGCTAGACAGGGGTTGGTGAATCAGCCCCAGCATTTT CSARQGLVNQPQHF
TRBJ1-4 NA few TRBV3-1 TGTGCCAGCAGCCAAGATACGGGTGTACCACCTAATGAAAAACTGTTTTTT CASSQDTGVPPNEKLFF
TRBJ2-5 NA many TRBV4-3 TGCGCCAGCAGCCAAGTCGGGTCCGGGGAGACCCAGTACTTC CASSQVGSGETQYF
TRBJ1-4 NA NA TRBV6-6 TGTGCCAGCAGTTTAGGGGACACGATTAATGAAAAACTGTTTTTT CASSLGDTINEKLFF
TRBJ2-2 NA NA TRBV29-1 TGCAGCGTTGATCCGGCCGACATCGGGGAGCTGTTTTTT CSVDPADIGELFF
TRBJ1-2 NA few TRBV21-1 TGTGCCAGCAGCGAAGGGGCGGCAGGGGACGGCTACACCTTC CASSEGAAGDGYTF
TRBJ1-6 NA few TRBV30 TGTGCCGCGGGACTTTTGTTGAATTCACCCCTCCACTTT CAAGLLLNSPLHF
TRBJ1-4 NA few TRBV27 TGTGCCAGCAGTTTAGGACAAAGTAATGAAAAACTGTTTTTT CASSLGQSNEKLFF
TRBJ1-1 NA few TRBV6-2/TRBV6-3 TGTGCCAGCAGGGTGGAGGAGAACACTGAAGCTTTCTTT CASRVEENTEAFF
TRBJ1-5 NA NA TRBV7-9 TGTGCCAGCAGCCGGGACTCAGATAGCAATCAGCCCCAGCATTTT CASSRDSDSNQPQHF
TRBJ2-3 NA NA TRBV20-1 TGCAGTGCTGGACTAGGGGGGGCTAGCACAGATACGCAGTATTTT CSAGLGGASTDTQYF
TRBJ1-4 NA NA TRBV5-1 TGCGCCAGCAGCTTGACGGCATCAGGGACCGACAAACTGTTTTTT CASSLTASGTDKLFF
TRBJ2-2 TRBD2 NA TRBV20-1 TGCAGTGCTAGAAAGCGGGGGGGAAGGACCGGGGAGCTGTTTTTT CSARKRGGRTGELFF
TRBJ2-3 NA many TRBV24-1 TGTGCCACCAGTGAGGAAACCACAGATACGCAGTATTTT CATSEETTDTQYF
TRBJ2-7 NA NA TRBV25-1 TGTGCCAGCAACCCCCTGGGTGGCCCCGAGCAGTACTTC CASNPLGGPEQYF
TRBJ2-3 NA few TRBV4-3 TGCGCCAGCAGCCCCCGGGTCAGGGCACCAGATACGCAGTATTTT CASSPRVRAPDTQYF
TRBJ2-5 NA NA TRBV5-6 TGTGCCAGCAGCCCGGTCTGGATAGACAATGAGCAGTACTTC CASSPVWIDNEQYF
TRBJ2-1 NA NA TRBV5-5 TGTGCCAGCAGCTCACAGGGACCGTCCTACGAGCAGTTCTTC CASSSQGPSYEQFF
TRBJ1-2 NA many TRBV12-3/TRBV12-4 TGTGCCAGCAACCCCACAGGCAGATCAAACTATGGCTACACCTTC CASNPTGRSNYGYTF
TRBJ2-3 NA few TRBV20-1 TGCAGTGCCGAAAACTCAGGGGGCACAGATACGCAGTATTTT CSAENSGGTDTQYF
TRBJ2-1 NA many TRBV4-3 TGCGCCAGCAGCCAAGATAGGGTCTGGCCCTTAATCTATGAGCAGTTCTTC CASSQDRVWPLIYEQFF
TRBJ1-1 NA few TRBV4-1 TGCGCCAGCAGCCGGGTCCAGGGCGACACTGAAGCTTTCTTT CASSRVQGDTEAFF
TRBJ1-1 NA NA TRBV18 TGTGCCAGCTCACCACCTTCTAGGACTGAAGCTTTCTTT CASSPPSRTEAFF
TRBJ1-6 NA few TRBV5-1 TGCGCCAGCAGCTTGGCAGGTCTGTCCAGGGGTTCCGGTATAGATAATTCACCCCTCCACTTT CASSLAGLSRGSGIDNSPLHF
TRBJ2-7 NA NA TRBV20-1 TGCAGTGCTAGAGTTACAGGGTACGAGCAGTACTTC CSARVTGYEQYF
TRBJ1-1 TRBD1 NA TRBV30 TGTGCCTGTTACAGGGGTCGAGACACTGAAGCTTTCTTT CACYRGRDTEAFF
TRBJ1-1 NA few TRBV10-3 TGTGCCATCCGGGCGGTCGGGGACACTGAAGCTTTCTTT CAIRAVGDTEAFF
TRBJ1-1 NA NA TRBV20-1 TGCAGTGCCCTCGTAGACACTGAAGCTTTCTTT CSALVDTEAFF
TRBJ2-1 NA NA TRBV20-1 TGCAGTGCGAAGGACTTCAGCTCCTACAATGAGCAGTTCTTC CSAKDFSSYNEQFF
TRBJ2-7 TRBD2 NA TRBV28 TGTGCCAGCAGTGACAGACTAGCGGGAGGGAACTTCCAGTACTTC CASSDRLAGGNFQYF
TRBJ2-5 NA NA TRBV6-6 TGTGCCAGCAGCCCAAAACTCGGAGGCTACAATGAGCAGTACTTC CASSPKLGGYNEQYF
TRBJ1-1 NA few TRBV27 TGTGCCAGCAGTATGTCCTGGGGGACGAACACTGAAGCTTTCTTT CASSMSWGTNTEAFF
TRBJ2-5 TRBD1 NA TRBV15 TGTGCCACCTGCAGAGAACTCGGGACAGGGTGGTCTGAGCAGTACTTC CATCRELGTGWSEQYF
TRBJ1-1 NA NA TRBV12-3/TRBV12-4 TGTGCCAGCAGTCAGGCGGGCACTGAAGCTTTCTTT CASSQAGTEAFF
TRBJ2-2 TRBD2 few TRBV5-5 TGTGCCAGCAGCACTAGCGGGGGCCTAACCGGGGAGCTGTTTTTT CASSTSGGLTGELFF
TRBJ2-3 NA NA TRBV4-2 TGTGCCAGCAGCACCCGTGGAACAGGTACGCAGTATTTT CASSTRGTGTQYF
TRBJ2-1 TRBD2 NA TRBV10-3 TGTGCCATCAGTGATTACCAGCGGGGTAGCGAGCAGTTCTTC CAISDYQRGSEQFF
TRBJ1-1 NA NA TRBV20-1 TGCAGTGCTCCTATGGCGGGGGGTCGTCACACTGAAGCTTTCTTT CSAPMAGGRHTEAFF